This TCR beta chain was retrieved from a study of beta chain features in type 1 diabetes. A few counts support this clone. Its antigen is currently unknown. Study-level points and caveats: Moderately but significantly shorter TCRB CDR3s were found in Type 1 diabetes patients in all four CD4+ subsets.

This CDR3 spans 15 amino acids. V was cut by 0 bases and J by 3 bases, with 11 bases left in between. The germline gives CDR1 MNHEY, CDR2 SVGAGI. cDNA synthesis used the whole RNA isolate, giving expressed TCRB sequences. Assay: immunoSEQ multiplex PCR; the TCRdb copy retains only in-frame clones and omits some. This table holds 100,000 to 150,000 clones, around 10% found once. Every donor provided one heparinised blood draw, which averaged roughly 120 mL. This TCR derives from a man aged 25 to 40 with type 1 diabetes. Input material: central memory CD4+ T cells from blood. This chain links TRBV6-5 with TRBJ1-1; D remains unclear. The CDR3 region is CASSYSRSADTEAFF. The CDR3 DNA sequence: TGTGCCAGCAGTTACTCGAGGTCGGCTGACACTGAAGCTTTCTTT.